This record looks at one T cell receptor beta chain sequence and its context. Amplification used 60 Vbeta primers and 13 Jbeta primers. Assay: immunoSEQ multiplex PCR; the TCRdb copy retains only in-frame clones and omits some. The sample holds about 150,000 clones, over 75% seen once. This sample is drawn from a study of cytomegalovirus exposure and HLA in healthy donors. The germline CDR1 and CDR2 sequences are SGHRS and YFSETQ. This CDR3 region has 14 residues. Trimming removed 7 bases from V and 1 base from J; junction bases left unmatched: 7. Sequenced sample: PBMCs. The TCR was taken from a woman between 40 and 50 years old in good health and CMV-seropositive. The chain is built from TRBV5-1 and TRBJ1-2, with 7 bases aligning to TRBD1. The CDR3 loop is CASSLGDSNYGYTF. The CDR3 DNA is TGCGCCAGCTCTCTTGGGGACAGTAACTATGGCTACACCTTC. Filled out from reference TRBV5-1 and TRBJ1-2, the complete variable domain reads KAGVTQTPRYLIKTRGQQVTLSCSPISGHRSVSWYQQTPGQGLQFLFEYFSETQRNKGNFPGRFSGRQFSNSRSEMNVSTLELGDSALYLCASSLGDSNYGYTFGSGTRLTVV.